This record concerns one TCR beta chain sequence. Its antigen is as yet unknown. Produced via immunoSEQ multiplex PCR; TCRdb's table is partial and in-frame only. The table includes about 120,000 clones, about 93% detected once. Germline V lookup: CDR1 ENHRY, CDR2 SYGVKD. Trimming took off 5 bases at V and 3 bases at J, with 16 bases between the two ends. This CDR3 spans 15 amino acids. These data come from a study of siplizumab effects on memory and regulatory T cells. Study-wide results and limits: Naive T cells, seemingly more diverse than memory cells, seemed major alloresponse contributors. For mappable alloreactive CD4+ clones, the mean Treg-derived fraction was 68.8% with siplizumab and 25% to 30% in controls.

Sequencing was performed on non-Treg CD4+ T cells sorted from blood. The J gene is TRBJ1-1, the V gene TRBV10-3; D perhaps matches TRBD1 (5 bases). This clonotype originated in a human donor in good health. DNA for the CDR3: TGTGCCATCAGTTCCTTTTCAGGGAGGGACACTGAAGCTTTCTTT. This gives the protein CAISSFSGRDTEAFF.